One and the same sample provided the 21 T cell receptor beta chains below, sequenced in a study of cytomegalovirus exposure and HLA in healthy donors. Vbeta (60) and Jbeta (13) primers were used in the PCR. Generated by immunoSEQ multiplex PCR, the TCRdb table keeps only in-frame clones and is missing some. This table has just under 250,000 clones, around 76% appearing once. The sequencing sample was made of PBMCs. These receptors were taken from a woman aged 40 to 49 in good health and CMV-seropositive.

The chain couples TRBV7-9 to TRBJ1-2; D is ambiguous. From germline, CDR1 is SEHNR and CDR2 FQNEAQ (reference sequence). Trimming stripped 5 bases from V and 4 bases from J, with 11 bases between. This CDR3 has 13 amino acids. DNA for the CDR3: TGTGCCAGCAGCCGGTCGGGAACCTATGGCTACACCTTC. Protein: CASSRSGTYGYTF.

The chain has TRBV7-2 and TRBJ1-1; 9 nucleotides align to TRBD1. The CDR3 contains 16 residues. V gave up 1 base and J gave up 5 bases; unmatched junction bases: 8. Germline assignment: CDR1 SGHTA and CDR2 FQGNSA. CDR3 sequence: CASSLGGGQGWTEAFF. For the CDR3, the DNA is TGTGCCAGCAGCTTAGGGGGGGGACAGGGTTGGACTGAAGCTTTCTTT.

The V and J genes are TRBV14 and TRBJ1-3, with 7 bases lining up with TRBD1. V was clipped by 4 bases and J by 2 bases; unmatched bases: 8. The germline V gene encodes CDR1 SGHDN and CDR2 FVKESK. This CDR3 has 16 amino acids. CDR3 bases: TGTGCCAGCAGCCGGGCGAGGGGGCCCACTGGAAACACCATATATTTT. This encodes CASSRARGPTGNTIYF.

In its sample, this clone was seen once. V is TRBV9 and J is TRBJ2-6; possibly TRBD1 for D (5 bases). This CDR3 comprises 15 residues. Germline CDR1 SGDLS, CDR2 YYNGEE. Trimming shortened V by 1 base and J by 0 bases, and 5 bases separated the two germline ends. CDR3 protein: CASSVRGSGANVLTF. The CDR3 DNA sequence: TGTGCCAGCAGCGTAAGGGGCTCTGGGGCCAACGTCCTGACTTTC.

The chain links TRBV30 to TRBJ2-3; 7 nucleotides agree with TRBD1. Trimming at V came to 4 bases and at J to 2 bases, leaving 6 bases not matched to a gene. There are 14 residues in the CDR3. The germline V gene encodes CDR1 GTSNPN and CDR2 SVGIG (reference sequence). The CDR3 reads CAWTRGSATDTQYF. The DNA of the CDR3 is TGTGCCTGGACCAGGGGGTCTGCCACAGATACGCAGTATTTT.

The CDR3 loop is CASSLGGLNTEAFF. CDR3 bases: TGTGCCAGCAGTTTAGGAGGCCTTAACACTGAAGCTTTCTTT. V gene TRBV28 combines with J gene TRBJ1-1, with D hard to call. V was pared by 2 bases and J by 2 bases, with 9 bases between. From germline, CDR1 is MDHEN and CDR2 SYDVKM. The CDR3 runs 14 residues.

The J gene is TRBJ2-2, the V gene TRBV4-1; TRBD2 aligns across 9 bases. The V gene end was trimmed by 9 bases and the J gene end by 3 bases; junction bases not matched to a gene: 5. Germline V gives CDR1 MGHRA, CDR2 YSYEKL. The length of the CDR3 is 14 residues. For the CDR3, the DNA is TGCGCCAGTAGTAGCGGGGGAGACACCGGGGAGCTGTTTTTT. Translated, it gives CASSSGGDTGELFF.

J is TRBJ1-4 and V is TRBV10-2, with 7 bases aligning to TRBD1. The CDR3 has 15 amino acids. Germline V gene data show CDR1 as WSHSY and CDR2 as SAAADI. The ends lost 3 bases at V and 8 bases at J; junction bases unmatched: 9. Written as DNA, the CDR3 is TGCGCCAGCAGTGATGGTACAGGGGTACAGGAAAAACTGTTTTTT. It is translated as CASSDGTGVQEKLFF.

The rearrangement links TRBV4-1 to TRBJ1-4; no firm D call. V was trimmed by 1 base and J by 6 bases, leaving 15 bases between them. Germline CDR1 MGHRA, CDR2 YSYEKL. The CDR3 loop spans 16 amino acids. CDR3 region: CASSQGLSGYDEKLFF. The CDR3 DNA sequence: TGCGCCAGCAGCCAAGGTTTGTCCGGGTATGATGAAAAACTGTTTTTT.

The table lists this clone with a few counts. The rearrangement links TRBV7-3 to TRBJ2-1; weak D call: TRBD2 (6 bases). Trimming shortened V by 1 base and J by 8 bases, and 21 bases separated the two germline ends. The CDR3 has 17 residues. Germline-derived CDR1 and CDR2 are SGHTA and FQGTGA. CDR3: CASSLNPRGSGGDEQFF. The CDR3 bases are TGTGCCAGCAGCTTAAACCCCAGAGGGAGCGGAGGGGATGAGCAGTTCTTC. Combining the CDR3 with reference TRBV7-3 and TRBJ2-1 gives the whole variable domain GAGVSQTPSNKVTEKGKYVELRCDPISGHTALYWYRQSLGQGPEFLIYFQGTGAADDSGLPNDRFFAVRPEGSVSTLKIQRTERGDSAVYLCASSLNPRGSGGDEQFFGPGTRLTVL.

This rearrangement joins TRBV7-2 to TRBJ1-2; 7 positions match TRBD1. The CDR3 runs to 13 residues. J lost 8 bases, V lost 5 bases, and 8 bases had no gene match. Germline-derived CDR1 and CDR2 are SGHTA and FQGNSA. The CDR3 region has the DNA TGTGCCAGCAGCCGGGAACAGGGGAGCGGCTACACCTTC. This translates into CASSREQGSGYTF.

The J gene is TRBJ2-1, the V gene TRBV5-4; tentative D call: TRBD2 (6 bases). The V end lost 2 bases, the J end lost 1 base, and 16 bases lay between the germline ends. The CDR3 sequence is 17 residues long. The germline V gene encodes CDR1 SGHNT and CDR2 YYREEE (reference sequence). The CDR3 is CASSFKGRLTSYNEQFF. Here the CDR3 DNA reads TGTGCCAGCAGCTTCAAAGGGAGGTTGACGTCCTACAATGAGCAGTTCTTC.

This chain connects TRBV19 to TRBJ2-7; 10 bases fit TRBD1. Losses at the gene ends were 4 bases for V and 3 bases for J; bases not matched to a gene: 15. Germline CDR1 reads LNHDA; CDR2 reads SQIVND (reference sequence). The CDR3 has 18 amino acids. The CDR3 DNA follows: TGTGCCAGTAGTACCCGGGACAGGGGCCTCACACGATTCTACGAGCAGTACTTC. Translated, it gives CASSTRDRGLTRFYEQYF.

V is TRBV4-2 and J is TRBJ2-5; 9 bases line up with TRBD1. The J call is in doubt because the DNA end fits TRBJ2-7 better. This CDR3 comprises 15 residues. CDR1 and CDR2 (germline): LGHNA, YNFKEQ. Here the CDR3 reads CASSQEGTGSYEQYF. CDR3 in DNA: TGTGCCAGCAGCCAAGAGGGGACAGGGAGCTACGAGCAGTACTTC.

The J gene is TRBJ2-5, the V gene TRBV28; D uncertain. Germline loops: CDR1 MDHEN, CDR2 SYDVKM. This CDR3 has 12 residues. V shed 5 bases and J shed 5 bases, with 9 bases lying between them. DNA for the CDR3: TGTGCCAGCAGTCTATTACGGGAGACCCAGTACTTC. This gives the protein CASSLLRETQYF.

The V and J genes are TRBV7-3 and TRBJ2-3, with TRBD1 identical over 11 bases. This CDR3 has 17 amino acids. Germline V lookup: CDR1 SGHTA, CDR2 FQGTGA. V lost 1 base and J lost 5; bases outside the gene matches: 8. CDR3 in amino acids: CASSLSRTGGGGDTQYF. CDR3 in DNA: TGTGCCAGCAGCTTAAGTCGGACAGGGGGCGGGGGAGATACGCAGTATTTT.

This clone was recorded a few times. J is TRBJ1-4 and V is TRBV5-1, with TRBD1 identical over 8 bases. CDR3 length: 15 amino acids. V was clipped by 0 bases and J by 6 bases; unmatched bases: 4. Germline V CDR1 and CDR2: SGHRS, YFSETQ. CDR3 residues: CASSLGDRSDEKLFF. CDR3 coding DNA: TGCGCCAGCAGCTTGGGGGACAGGTCGGATGAAAAACTGTTTTTT.

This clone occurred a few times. CDR3 nucleotides: TGTGCCAGCTCATCTCAGGGTAATCAGCCCCAGCATTTT. Encoded protein: CASSSQGNQPQHF. The chain is built from TRBV18 and TRBJ1-5; TRBD1 is a possible D gene (5 bases). CDR1 KGHSH and CDR2 LQKENI come from the germline V gene. Trimming pared 5 bases from V and 4 bases from J, leaving 9 bases between. CDR3 length: 13 amino acids.

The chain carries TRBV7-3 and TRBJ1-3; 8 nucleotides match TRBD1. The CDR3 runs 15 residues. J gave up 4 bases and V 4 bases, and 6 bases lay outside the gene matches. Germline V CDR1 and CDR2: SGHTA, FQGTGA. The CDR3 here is CASSSRQGYGNTIYF. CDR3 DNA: TGTGCCAGCAGCTCCCGACAGGGGTACGGAAACACCATATATTTT.

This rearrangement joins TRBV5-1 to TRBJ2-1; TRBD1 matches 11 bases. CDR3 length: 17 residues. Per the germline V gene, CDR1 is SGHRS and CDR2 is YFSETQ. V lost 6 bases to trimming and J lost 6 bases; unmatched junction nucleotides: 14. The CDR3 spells CASTGTGGRRTPNEQFF. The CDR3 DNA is TGCGCCAGCACCGGGACAGGGGGGCGGCGGACTCCCAATGAGCAGTTCTTC.

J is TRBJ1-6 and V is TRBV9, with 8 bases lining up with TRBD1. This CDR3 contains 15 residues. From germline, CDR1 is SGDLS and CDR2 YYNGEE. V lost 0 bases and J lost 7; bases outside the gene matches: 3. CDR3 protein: CASSVAGQVNSPLHF. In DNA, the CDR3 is TGTGCCAGCAGCGTAGCGGGACAGGTGAATTCACCCCTCCACTTT.